This TCR beta chain stems from a study of control samples from healthy donors and cancer patients. The germline V gene has CDR1 PRHDT and CDR2 FYEKMQ (reference sequence). The junction had 2 bases not matched to a gene; V was cut back by 0 bases and J by 0 bases. This CDR3 is 16 amino acids long. Only in-frame clones appear in the TCRdb table, and some are missing; sequencing was by immunoSEQ multiplex PCR. This table has roughly 400,000 clones, more than 80% appearing once. This clone has a single count. The rearrangement joins TRBV13 to TRBJ2-1; TRBD2 matches at 7 bases. What was sequenced was PBMCs. The source of this sequence is a man aged 40-49 years with head and neck cancer. The CDR3 sequence is CASSLGGGSSYNEQFF. CDR3 bases: TGTGCCAGCAGCTTAGGGGGCGGGAGCTCCTACAATGAGCAGTTCTTC.